These 27 T cell receptor beta chains came from one sample sequenced in a study of cytomegalovirus exposure and HLA in healthy donors. PCR used 60 Vbeta primers and 13 Jbeta primers. Method: immunoSEQ multiplex PCR; TCRdb's copy keeps in-frame clones and lacks some. Of approximately 130,000 clones listed, around 73% are singletons. The specimen sequenced was PBMCs. The receptors here all came from a man over 45 in good health and CMV-seronegative.

CDR3 region: CASSTTSSGVEQYF. DNA of the CDR3: TGTGCCAGCTCAACCACTTCTAGCGGGGTCGAGCAGTACTTC. The chain combines TRBV18 with TRBJ2-7; 9 nucleotides agree with TRBD2. V gave up 5 bases and J gave up 6 bases; unmatched junction bases: 8. The CDR3 consists of 14 residues. The germline V gene encodes CDR1 KGHSH and CDR2 LQKENI.

J is TRBJ2-1 and V is TRBV7-2, with D unresolved. Looked up from germline, CDR1 is SGHTA and CDR2 is FQGNSA. Trimming removed 2 bases from V and 5 bases from J, with 13 bases in between. The CDR3 loop spans 15 amino acids. CDR3 residues: CASSLFAETNNEQFF. For the CDR3, the DNA is TGTGCCAGCAGCTTATTTGCGGAGACCAACAATGAGCAGTTCTTC.

This chain uses TRBV28 with TRBJ1-5; D is ambiguous. The length of the CDR3 is 15 residues. Trimming took off 4 bases at V and 0 bases at J, with 10 bases between the two ends. The germline CDR1 and CDR2 sequences are MDHEN and SYDVKM. CDR3 residues: CASSSDTYSNQPQHF. DNA for the CDR3: TGTGCCAGCAGTTCAGACACTTATAGCAATCAGCCCCAGCATTTT.

V gene TRBV6-6 combines with J gene TRBJ2-5; a possible D gene is TRBD2 (5 bases). The CDR3 is made up of 15 amino acids. Germline V gene lookup returns CDR1 MNHNY and CDR2 SVGAGI (reference sequence). Trimming pared 2 bases from V and 5 bases from J, leaving 15 bases between. The CDR3 DNA follows: TGTGCCAGCAGTTACCTCGGCGGGCAGAGGGAGACCCAGTACTTC. It is translated as CASSYLGGQRETQYF.

The rearrangement joins TRBV27 to TRBJ1-5; TRBD1 matches 7 bases. Germline CDR1 reads MNHEY; CDR2 reads SMNVEV (reference sequence). The CDR3 loop spans 15 amino acids. Trimming took 2 bases from V and 6 from J; bases not matched to a gene: 7. The CDR3 DNA follows: TGTGCCAGCAGTTTAAAGTCCACAGGGGTTCAGCCCCAGCATTTT. Amino acid sequence: CASSLKSTGVQPQHF.

This clone was found once. This chain connects TRBV5-1 to TRBJ1-1; D call uncertain. The CDR3 is 13 amino acids. Germline-derived CDR1 and CDR2 are SGHRS and YFSETQ. V was pared by 5 bases and J by 2 bases, with 10 bases between. CDR3 protein: CASREGGNTEAFF. CDR3 in DNA: TGCGCCAGCAGAGAAGGCGGCAACACTGAAGCTTTCTTT.

The chain employs TRBV5-6 and TRBJ2-7; D perhaps matches TRBD2 (5 bases). This CDR3 has 13 residues. CDR1 and CDR2 (germline): SGHDT, YYEEEE. The V gene lost 0 bases and the J gene lost 4 bases, with 8 bases spanning the gap. The CDR3, as DNA: TGTGCCAGCAGCTTGGGGCGGGTATACGAGCAGTACTTC. Translated, it gives CASSLGRVYEQYF. The full variable domain, in which reference TRBV5-6 and TRBJ2-7 provide the parts outside the CDR3, is DAGVTQSPTHLIKTRGQQVTLRCSPKSGHDTVSWYQQALGQGPQFIFQYYEEEERQRGNFPDRFSGHQFPNYSSELNVNALLLGDSALYLCASSLGRVYEQYFGPGTRLTVT.

The chain links TRBV14 to TRBJ2-5; 13 bases fit TRBD2. Germline V CDR1 and CDR2: SGHDN, FVKESK. Trimming removed 2 bases from V and 2 bases from J; junction bases left unmatched: 11. The CDR3 loop spans 19 amino acids. The CDR3 here is CASSQLMGTSGTTQETQYF. The CDR3 coding sequence is TGTGCCAGCAGCCAATTAATGGGGACTAGCGGGACTACGCAAGAGACCCAGTACTTC.

The chain links TRBV6-5 to TRBJ1-1; the match to TRBD1 covers 7 bases. Germline CDR1 reads MNHEY; CDR2 reads SVGAGI. Trimming cost V 8 bases and J 3 bases; bases outside gene matches: 9. The length of the CDR3 is 14 residues. The CDR3 region has the DNA TGTGCCAGCGGTAAGGGGGCCAGGGACACTGAAGCTTTCTTT. Its translation is CASGKGARDTEAFF.

The chain couples TRBV30 to TRBJ2-1, with 9 bases identical to TRBD2. Germline V gives CDR1 GTSNPN, CDR2 SVGIG (reference sequence). The CDR3 length is 14 residues. J was trimmed by 4 bases and V by 4 bases; bases with no gene match: 5. This chain's CDR3 is CAWNGLAIYNEQFF. DNA for the CDR3: TGTGCCTGGAACGGACTAGCGATTTACAATGAGCAGTTCTTC.

This clone has a handful of counts. V and J are TRBV2 and TRBJ1-4; D is unclear. V lost 3 bases, J lost 11 bases, and 10 bases lay in between. This CDR3 spans 12 amino acids. Per germline, CDR1 SNHLY and CDR2 FYNNEI. The CDR3 DNA sequence: TGTGCCAGCAGTGACAGTACGGGGAAACTGTTTTTT. Its protein product is CASSDSTGKLFF.

The CDR3 is CASSRSLYEQYF. The CDR3 region has the DNA TGTGCCAGCAGTCGGAGTCTCTACGAGCAGTACTTC. This chain connects TRBV6-5 to TRBJ2-7; D uncertain. The CDR3 runs to 12 residues. In germline, CDR1 is MNHEY, CDR2 SVGAGI. V lost 5 bases and J lost 3, with 8 bases in between.

Ten or more counts support this clone. The gene calls are TRBV2 and TRBJ2-7; tentatively, D is TRBD2 (6 bases). This CDR3 has 14 residues. The V gene lost 4 bases and the J gene lost 3 bases, with 13 bases spanning the gap. Germline loops: CDR1 SNHLY, CDR2 FYNNEI. The CDR3 loop is CASSVQGGDYEQYF. The CDR3 DNA sequence: TGTGCCAGCAGTGTTCAGGGCGGGGACTACGAGCAGTACTTC.

The chain links TRBV11-2 to TRBJ2-7; 9 nucleotides align to TRBD2. Trimming at V came to 0 bases and at J to 4 bases, leaving 4 bases not matched to a gene. The CDR3 is 15 amino acids. Germline CDR1 is SGHAT and CDR2 is FQNNGV. In nucleotides, the CDR3 is TGTGCCAGCAGCTTAGATCCTAGCGGGAAGTACGAGCAGTACTTC. Translated: CASSLDPSGKYEQYF.

The V call is TRBV23-1, the J call TRBJ1-5, with 9 positions matching TRBD1. TRBV23-1 is placed among ORFs of uncertain function. This CDR3 spans 15 amino acids. Trimming removed 8 bases from V and 1 base from J; junction bases left unmatched: 6. In nucleotides, the CDR3 is TGCGCCAGCGTTTCGGACAGGGGAAGCAATCAGCCCCAGCATTTT. It is translated as CASVSDRGSNQPQHF.

This clone was found a few times. The V call is TRBV6-6, the J call TRBJ1-5, with D tentatively TRBD1 (6 bases). Per the germline V gene, CDR1 is MNHNY and CDR2 is SVGAGI (reference sequence). Trimming left V 5 bases short and J 6 bases short, with 11 bases between. This CDR3 comprises 13 residues. CDR3 sequence reads: CASSQGRGQPQHF. The CDR3 DNA is TGTGCCAGCAGTCAGGGGCGCGGTCAGCCCCAGCATTTT.

The chain employs TRBV5-1 and TRBJ1-1; TRBD1 matches 8 bases. CDR3 length equals 16 residues. J lost 1 base, V lost 4 bases, and 9 bases had no gene match. The germline V gene encodes CDR1 SGHRS and CDR2 YFSETQ. The CDR3 DNA is TGCGCCAGCAGCCCCAATTCCGGGACAGGGAACACTGAAGCTTTCTTT. It codes for CASSPNSGTGNTEAFF.

CDR3 residues: CASSSTAMPPYEQYF. In DNA, the CDR3 is TGTGCCAGCAGCTCGACAGCTATGCCTCCCTACGAGCAGTACTTC. This sequence joins TRBV11-2 and TRBJ2-7; tentatively, D is TRBD1 (5 bases). The V and J ends lost 4 bases and 2 bases respectively, with 15 bases between them. Germline V gene lookup returns CDR1 SGHAT and CDR2 FQNNGV. CDR3 size: 15 residues.

The V and J genes are TRBV6-6 and TRBJ1-5, with 8 bases fitting TRBD1. With V trimmed by 5 bases and J by 6 bases, 9 bases remained unmatched. This CDR3 is built from 15 residues. Germline CDR1 is MNHNY and CDR2 is SVGAGI (reference sequence). CDR3 protein: CASSDDRGGTQPQHF. Written as DNA, the CDR3 is TGTGCCAGCAGTGACGACAGGGGAGGAACTCAGCCCCAGCATTTT.

The chain carries TRBV28 and TRBJ2-1; D is perhaps TRBD1 (6 bases). Germline V lookup: CDR1 MDHEN, CDR2 SYDVKM. The V end was cut by 7 bases, the J end by 4 bases, with 14 bases between. This CDR3 is 14 amino acids long. CDR3 in DNA: TGTGCCAGCACCGATTACAGGGTATACAATGAGCAGTTCTTC. This translates into CASTDYRVYNEQFF.

This clone was counted between two and nine times. The chain recombines TRBV29-1 with TRBJ2-3, with 10 positions matching TRBD2. V lost 6 bases and J lost 3; bases outside the gene matches: 6. The CDR3 consists of 14 residues. Germline loops: CDR1 SQVTM, CDR2 ANQGSEA. The CDR3 nucleotides are TGCAGCGTCAGAATTAGCGGGAGGACAGATACGCAGTATTTT. It translates to CSVRISGRTDTQYF.

This clone appeared a single time. This chain uses TRBV29-1 with TRBJ2-7, with a possible D match to TRBD1 (6 bases). This CDR3 has 13 amino acids. The germline V gene encodes CDR1 SQVTM and CDR2 ANQGSEA. V was cut by 5 bases and J by 5 bases, with 16 bases left in between. DNA for the CDR3: TGCAGCGTTTGTCAGGGGAGCTGCCACGAGCAGTACTTC. It codes for CSVCQGSCHEQYF.

The chain uses TRBV5-1 and TRBJ1-1, with D maybe TRBD1 (5 bases). The CDR3 spans 14 residues. The germline V gene has CDR1 SGHRS and CDR2 YFSETQ. Trimming stripped 5 bases from V and 7 bases from J, with 18 bases between. Written as DNA, the CDR3 is TGCGCCAGCAGTAGGGGCGCAGGCAATGATGAAGCTTTCTTT. Encoded protein: CASSRGAGNDEAFF.

This clone came up once. This chain uses TRBV2 with TRBJ1-2; tentatively, D is TRBD1 (6 bases). Germline lookup yields CDR1 SNHLY and CDR2 FYNNEI. The V end lost 8 bases, the J end lost 6 bases, and 13 bases lay between the germline ends. The CDR3 runs 12 residues. The CDR3, as DNA: TGTGCCAGCCACAGGGCGGGGGATGGCTACACCTTC. Protein product: CASHRAGDGYTF. The full variable domain, completed using reference TRBV2 and TRBJ1-2, is EPEVTQTPSHQVTQMGQEVILRCVPISNHLYFYWYRQILGQKVEFLVSFYNNEISEKSEIFDDQFSVERPDGSNFTLKIRSTKLEDSAMYFCASHRAGDGYTFGSGTRLTVV.

The chain uses TRBV21-1 and TRBJ2-3; TRBD2, the D gene given by the table, was not confirmed from the DNA. TRBV21-1 constitutes a pseudogene. This CDR3 spans 15 amino acids. The CDR3 here is CASSRTSGSTDTQYF. CDR3 DNA sequence: TGTGCCAGCAGCAGGACTAGCGGTAGCACAGATACGCAGTATTTT.

The rearrangement joins TRBV5-1 to TRBJ2-2, with 10 bases lining up with TRBD2. Germline V gene lookup returns CDR1 SGHRS and CDR2 YFSETQ. J lost 5 bases, V lost 4 bases, and 8 bases had no gene match. The length of the CDR3 is 16 residues. In DNA form, the CDR3 reads TGCGCCAGCAGCCCCCCCGGACTAGCGGCAACCGGGGAGCTGTTTTTT. Amino acids: CASSPPGLAATGELFF.

The chain employs TRBV18 and TRBJ2-7; 12 bases agree with TRBD1. The V gene's germline CDR1 is KGHSH and CDR2 LQKENI. This CDR3 is built from 15 residues. V shed 6 bases, J shed 7 bases, and the junction held 10 bases outside the gene matches. Written as DNA, the CDR3 is TGTGCCAGCTCTCAAGCGGGACAGGGGGCGCGGGAGCAGTACTTC. Translated, it gives CASSQAGQGAREQYF.